This TCR beta chain came from a study of long-term antiretroviral therapy in people with HIV. Study observations and caveats: Repertoires looked antigen-experienced, with only a slight naive shift after ART.

Germline lookup yields CDR1 SGHAT and CDR2 FQDESV (reference sequence). This CDR3 is 12 amino acids long. V lost 3 bases and J 14 bases, leaving 11 bases between the germline ends. The assay used was immunoSEQ (version v3.0), run at survey level. Clones were read by immunoSEQ multiplex PCR, and TCRdb kept only the in-frame ones, dropping some. The repertoire includes 20,000 to 25,000 clones, around 93% of them detected once, and roughly 7% sits in the top ten. Concerning this clone itself: The antigen is undetermined.

The chain employs TRBV11-1 and TRBJ1-6, with D maybe TRBD1 (6 bases). The sequencing here drew on unsorted PBMCs, taken 4.4 years after starting antiretroviral therapy. The receptor comes from a woman in her forties or fifties with HIV. As DNA, the CDR3 is TGTGCCAGCAGCTTTACAGGGTTATCCCTCCACTTT. Amino acids: CASSFTGLSLHF.